The following is a T cell receptor (beta chain) sequence with its context. The antigen is not known. Primers included in the PCR were 60 Vbeta and 13 Jbeta primers. The repertoire was sequenced with immunoSEQ multiplex PCR; TCRdb's copy has only in-frame clones and lacks some. The repertoire holds about 200,000 clones, 87% seen once, with about 1% in the top ten. The V gene lost 0 bases and the J gene lost 5 bases, with 13 bases spanning the gap. CDR1 and CDR2 (germline): MGHRA, YSYEKL. This CDR3 has 15 amino acids. This sample was included in a study of cytomegalovirus exposure and HLA in healthy donors. Study results and limitations: Cytomegalovirus status, reportedly, was diagnosed with high specificity and sensitivity by the classifier. Some V segments, TRBV6-2 and TRBV6-3 among them, were indistinguishable and were therefore excluded.

The sample consisted of PBMCs. The TCR comes from a boy aged 2 to 10 in good health and CMV-seronegative. The rearrangement joins TRBV4-1 to TRBJ1-2; D is possibly TRBD1 (5 bases). This CDR3 reads CASSQDLGGGYGYTF. The DNA for the CDR3 is TGCGCCAGCAGCCAAGATCTGGGGGGTGGATATGGCTACACCTTC.